A selection of T cell receptor beta chains follows, all from one sample in a study of T-cell memory formation after mild COVID-19. From the 5' RACE reads, TCRdb called clonotypes with MiXCR, one entry per CDR3 protein. The table has roughly 350,000 distinct CDR3 sequences, around 21% seen once. Sequencing was done on a sample of PBMCs or a T cell subset sorted from them (not recorded which). These receptors came from an adult woman who had mild COVID-19 (a few samples of this study predate the infection). Cell type and time point are not known. The CDR3 runs from the conserved cysteine through the conserved F or W. Each record gives: V gene, J gene, clone size, D gene, CDR3 DNA, CDR3 protein. The D gene is left open where the match is weak. The size of a clone is reported for some rows only, either as once, few or many, or as a class for expanded clones.

V gene: TRBV20-1
J gene: TRBJ2-1
clone size: .
D gene: TRBD1
CDR3 DNA: TGCAGTGCTAGGGGGACAGGGTTAGGCAATGAGCAGTTCTTC
CDR3 protein: CSARGTGLGNEQFF

V gene: TRBV7-9
J gene: TRBJ2-7
clone size: few
D gene: .
CDR3 DNA: TGTGCCAGCAGCTTCAGGGGCCCTGATGACTACGAGCAGTACTTC
CDR3 protein: CASSFRGPDDYEQYF

V gene: TRBV27
J gene: TRBJ2-2
clone size: few
D gene: TRBD1
CDR3 DNA: TGTGCCAGCAGTTTATACAGGGGGAACACCGGGGAGCTGTTTTTT
CDR3 protein: CASSLYRGNTGELFF

V gene: TRBV24-1
J gene: TRBJ2-1
clone size: few
D gene: .
CDR3 DNA: TGTGCCACCAGTGATCCCACGGTAAGGAATGAGCAGTTCTTC
CDR3 protein: CATSDPTVRNEQFF

V gene: TRBV25-1
J gene: TRBJ2-1
clone size: few
D gene: .
CDR3 DNA: TGTGCCAGCAGTGAACCGGGGACTCTAGTGAATGAGCAGTTCTTC
CDR3 protein: CASSEPGTLVNEQFF

V gene: TRBV12-3/TRBV12-4
J gene: TRBJ1-2
clone size: .
D gene: .
CDR3 DNA: TGTGCCAGCAGTCCCCGTCGCGTGGTTGGGTATGGCTACACCTTC
CDR3 protein: CASSPRRVVGYGYTF

V gene: TRBV11-3
J gene: TRBJ2-3
clone size: .
D gene: TRBD2
CDR3 DNA: TGTGCCAGCAGCCGGGGACTAGCGGTCACAGATACGCAGTATTTT
CDR3 protein: CASSRGLAVTDTQYF

V gene: TRBV30
J gene: TRBJ2-1
clone size: .
D gene: .
CDR3 DNA: TGTGCCTGGAGCCTCGTTTTGAGCTCCTACAATGAGCAGTTCTTC
CDR3 protein: CAWSLVLSSYNEQFF

V gene: TRBV5-4
J gene: TRBJ1-6
clone size: once
D gene: .
CDR3 DNA: TGTGCCAGCACCCGAGAGGCCGGAAACTATAATTCACCCCTCCACTTT
CDR3 protein: CASTREAGNYNSPLHF

V gene: TRBV5-1
J gene: TRBJ2-4
clone size: .
D gene: .
CDR3 DNA: TGCGCCAGCAGCTTGGAGCTAGCCAAAAACATTCAGTACTTC
CDR3 protein: CASSLELAKNIQYF

V gene: TRBV4-2
J gene: TRBJ2-7
clone size: few
D gene: TRBD2
CDR3 DNA: TGTGCCAGCAGCCAGCGGGATACTAGCGGGAGCTTCTCCGAGCAGTACTTC
CDR3 protein: CASSQRDTSGSFSEQYF

V gene: TRBV30
J gene: TRBJ1-2
clone size: .
D gene: .
CDR3 DNA: TGTGCCTGGAGTGTAATCCCTGAGGGCTACACCTTC
CDR3 protein: CAWSVIPEGYTF

V gene: TRBV6-5
J gene: TRBJ1-2
clone size: .
D gene: .
CDR3 DNA: TGTGCCAGCATCAAAAAGATGACAGCAGCCTATGGCTACACCTTC
CDR3 protein: CASIKKMTAAYGYTF

V gene: TRBV29-1
J gene: TRBJ2-7
clone size: few
D gene: TRBD1
CDR3 DNA: TGCAGCGTTGATAGTTCAGGGGGCGGCGAGCAGTACTTC
CDR3 protein: CSVDSSGGGEQYF

V gene: TRBV5-6
J gene: TRBJ2-3
clone size: many
D gene: .
CDR3 DNA: TGTGCCAGCAGCTCCCCGGGAGATACGCAGTATTTT
CDR3 protein: CASSSPGDTQYF

V gene: TRBV5-1
J gene: TRBJ2-1
clone size: few
D gene: TRBD2
CDR3 DNA: TGCGCCAGCAGCCACGGGACTAGCGGGACCGATGAGCAGTTCTTC
CDR3 protein: CASSHGTSGTDEQFF

V gene: TRBV20-1
J gene: TRBJ1-1
clone size: few
D gene: .
CDR3 DNA: TGCAGGCCCAGCGAAGGCGGGAACACTGAAGCTTTCTTT
CDR3 protein: CRPSEGGNTEAFF

V gene: TRBV24-1
J gene: TRBJ2-6
clone size: .
D gene: .
CDR3 DNA: TGTGCCACCAAAAAGAACTCTGGGGCCAACGTCCTGACTTTC
CDR3 protein: CATKKNSGANVLTF

V gene: TRBV11-2
J gene: TRBJ2-1
clone size: .
D gene: .
CDR3 DNA: TGTGCCAGCAGCTCCCCTAGAGGCAATGAGCAGTTCTTC
CDR3 protein: CASSSPRGNEQFF

V gene: TRBV5-1
J gene: TRBJ1-1
clone size: few
D gene: .
CDR3 DNA: TGCGCCAGCAGCTTCCCCGATTCGGTGAACACTGAAGCTTTCTTT
CDR3 protein: CASSFPDSVNTEAFF

V gene: TRBV12-3/TRBV12-4
J gene: TRBJ1-1
clone size: .
D gene: TRBD1
CDR3 DNA: TGTGCCAGCAGCAAGACAGGGACAAACACTGAAGCTTTCTTT
CDR3 protein: CASSKTGTNTEAFF

V gene: TRBV24-1
J gene: TRBJ2-5
clone size: .
D gene: TRBD1
CDR3 DNA: TGTGCCACCAGTGAGCCCCTGGCAGGGGGCGAGACCCAGTACTTC
CDR3 protein: CATSEPLAGGETQYF

V gene: TRBV9
J gene: TRBJ2-3
clone size: .
D gene: TRBD2
CDR3 DNA: TGTGCCAGCAGCGTCCAGCGGGACAGCACAGATACGCAGTATTTT
CDR3 protein: CASSVQRDSTDTQYF

V gene: TRBV7-2
J gene: TRBJ1-2
clone size: many
D gene: TRBD1
CDR3 DNA: TGTGCCAGCAGCTTAGGGACCGGGACAGGGAACTCCGGCTACACCTTC
CDR3 protein: CASSLGTGTGNSGYTF

V gene: TRBV10-3
J gene: TRBJ2-7
clone size: many
D gene: .
CDR3 DNA: TGTGCCATCAGTGAGTCGAACGGTCAGGCCTACGAGCAGTACTTC
CDR3 protein: CAISESNGQAYEQYF

V gene: TRBV6-5
J gene: TRBJ2-7
clone size: many
D gene: TRBD2
CDR3 DNA: TGTGCCAGCAGCCCAACGGGGGGGAGCTCCTACGAGCAGTACTTC
CDR3 protein: CASSPTGGSSYEQYF

V gene: TRBV7-9
J gene: TRBJ1-1
clone size: .
D gene: TRBD1
CDR3 DNA: TGTGCCAGCAGCTTACCCGGGACAGCCCGGTCGTCTTTT
CDR3 protein: CASSLPGTARSSF

V gene: TRBV18
J gene: TRBJ2-5
clone size: few
D gene: .
CDR3 DNA: TGTGCCAGCTCACCACGCCTGATCGTACCAGCCCAAGAGACCCAGTACTTC
CDR3 protein: CASSPRLIVPAQETQYF

V gene: TRBV30
J gene: TRBJ2-2
clone size: .
D gene: .
CDR3 DNA: TGTGCCAGACTCCGGACAGAGAACACCGGGGAGCTGTTTTTT
CDR3 protein: CARLRTENTGELFF

V gene: TRBV5-6
J gene: TRBJ2-3
clone size: .
D gene: .
CDR3 DNA: TGTGCCAGCAGCTTGAGGTTGAGGGGCACAGATACGCAGTATTTT
CDR3 protein: CASSLRLRGTDTQYF

V gene: TRBV27
J gene: TRBJ2-5
clone size: few
D gene: .
CDR3 DNA: TGTGCCAGCAGTTTAGGCCTAGCCGTAGGGGAGACCCAGTACTTC
CDR3 protein: CASSLGLAVGETQYF

V gene: TRBV4-3
J gene: TRBJ2-5
clone size: .
D gene: .
CDR3 DNA: TGCGCCAGCAGCCCGACCCGAGGAGGGGAGACCCAGTACTTC
CDR3 protein: CASSPTRGGETQYF

V gene: TRBV28
J gene: TRBJ1-5
clone size: .
D gene: TRBD1
CDR3 DNA: TGTGCCAGCAGCAACAGGGGAGGGAGCAATCAGCCCCAGCATTTT
CDR3 protein: CASSNRGGSNQPQHF

V gene: TRBV6-6
J gene: TRBJ1-1
clone size: .
D gene: .
CDR3 DNA: TGTGCCAGCCTGAGACCAACGTTTGAAGCTTTCTTT
CDR3 protein: CASLRPTFEAFF

V gene: TRBV5-1
J gene: TRBJ2-7
clone size: .
D gene: .
CDR3 DNA: TGCGCCAGCAGCCGGGACAACTACGAGCAGTACTTC
CDR3 protein: CASSRDNYEQYF

V gene: TRBV5-8
J gene: TRBJ1-3
clone size: few
D gene: .
CDR3 DNA: TGTGCCAGCAGCTTGGATTCAGGGTCTGGAAACACCATATATTTT
CDR3 protein: CASSLDSGSGNTIYF

V gene: TRBV12-3/TRBV12-4
J gene: TRBJ2-7
clone size: few
D gene: TRBD2
CDR3 DNA: TGTGCCAGCCAGCGGGACTCTTATTACGAGCAGTACTTC
CDR3 protein: CASQRDSYYEQYF

V gene: TRBV11-2
J gene: TRBJ1-1
clone size: .
D gene: TRBD1
CDR3 DNA: TGTGCCAGCCGTCAGGGGGGGAACACTGAAGCTTTCTTT
CDR3 protein: CASRQGGNTEAFF

V gene: TRBV12-3/TRBV12-4
J gene: TRBJ1-2
clone size: few
D gene: .
CDR3 DNA: TGTGCCAGCAGGGAAAGTATCTATGGCTACACCTTC
CDR3 protein: CASRESIYGYTF